Below, 17 T cell receptor beta chains from the same sample are listed, as sequenced in a study of cytomegalovirus exposure and HLA in healthy donors. Assay used: immunoSEQ multiplex PCR; TCRdb lists only in-frame clones, some missing. The table has under 60,000 clones, about 88% seen once; the top ten hold about 7%. Source material: PBMCs. The receptors shown here come from a woman in her 30s in good health and CMV-seronegative.

Only one count was recorded for this clone. An end of the junction does not agree with germline; a read error may underlie this. The chain joins TRBV7-9 to TRBJ2-7; the D gene is possibly TRBD1 (7 bases). The CDR3 covers 15 residues. From germline, CDR1 is SEHNR and CDR2 FQNEAQ (reference sequence). For the CDR3, the DNA is TGTGCCGGCAGCCGGACAGGCTTGGGGACTTACGAGCAGTACTTC. It yields the protein CAGSRTGLGTYEQYF.

V is TRBV15 and J is TRBJ1-1, with a possible D match to TRBD1 (6 bases). V lost 5 bases, J lost 3 bases, and 13 bases lay in between. Germline V CDR1 and CDR2: LNHNV, YYDKDF (reference sequence). This CDR3 spans 14 amino acids. The CDR3 DNA sequence: TGTGCCACCAGCGGGGGGGACACCGACACTGAAGCTTTCTTT. It yields the protein CATSGGDTDTEAFF.

The V and J genes are TRBV6-5 and TRBJ1-1; tentative D call: TRBD1 (5 bases). Trimming took off 5 bases at V and 2 bases at J, with 15 bases between the two ends. Germline CDR1 reads MNHEY; CDR2 reads SVGAGI. The CDR3 contains 15 residues. The CDR3 reads CASSPLWGVNTEAFF. DNA of the CDR3: TGTGCCAGCAGTCCCCTCTGGGGGGTTAACACTGAAGCTTTCTTT.

V gene TRBV5-1 combines with J gene TRBJ2-1; the match to TRBD2 covers 12 bases. The CDR3 spans 14 residues. The germline V gene encodes CDR1 SGHRS and CDR2 YFSETQ. Trimming took 8 bases from V and 2 from J; bases not matched to a gene: 2. CDR3 DNA: TGCGCCAGAACTAGCGGGAGGACCTACAATGAGCAGTTCTTC. Its protein product is CARTSGRTYNEQFF.

The chain combines TRBV30 with TRBJ2-7; 9 bases map to TRBD2. The CDR3 length is 13 residues. The trim removed 5 bases at V and 5 bases at J, leaving 7 bases unmatched. CDR1 and CDR2 (germline): GTSNPN, SVGIG (reference sequence). The CDR3 sequence is CAWEPSGVHEQYF. The CDR3 DNA sequence: TGTGCCTGGGAACCTAGCGGGGTCCACGAGCAGTACTTC. The whole variable domain, filled in from reference TRBV30 and TRBJ2-7, reads SQTIHQWPATLVQPVGSPLSLECTVEGTSNPNLYWYRQAAGRGLQLLFYSVGIGQISSEVPQNLSASRPQDRQFILSSKKLLLSDSGFYLCAWEPSGVHEQYFGPGTRLTVT.

The chain links TRBV2 to TRBJ2-7; tentatively, D is TRBD1 (5 bases). V lost 2 bases and J lost 5, with 19 bases in between. CDR3 length: 16 residues. The germline V gene has CDR1 SNHLY and CDR2 FYNNEI. CDR3 amino acids: CASSERSRALFDEQYF. CDR3 nucleotide sequence: TGTGCCAGCAGTGAAAGGTCCAGGGCTCTCTTCGACGAGCAGTACTTC.

V and J are TRBV27 and TRBJ1-2, with a tentative D call TRBD1 (5 bases). Trimming stripped 3 bases from V and 2 bases from J, with 7 bases between. CDR1 is MNHEY and CDR2 is SMNVEV in the germline V gene (reference sequence). This CDR3 has 13 amino acids. The CDR3 coding sequence is TGTGCCAGCAGTTTGGAGGGGAACTATGGCTACACCTTC. It codes for CASSLEGNYGYTF.

The chain joins TRBV14 to TRBJ1-2, with D tentatively TRBD1 (5 bases). The germline CDR1 and CDR2 sequences are SGHDN and FVKESK. Deletions cut 1 base from V and 4 bases from J, with 10 bases between. CDR3 length equals 14 residues. The chain's CDR3 is CASSQGQYSYGYTF. The CDR3 DNA reads TGTGCCAGCAGCCAAGGACAGTACTCCTATGGCTACACCTTC.

The chain uses TRBV11-2 and TRBJ2-7; TRBD2 matches 9 bases. V lost 4 bases to trimming and J lost 0 bases; unmatched junction nucleotides: 4. The germline CDR1 and CDR2 sequences are SGHAT and FQNNGV. This CDR3 is 15 amino acids long. This CDR3 is CASSYPSGVSYEQYF. The CDR3 DNA follows: TGTGCCAGCAGCTATCCTAGCGGGGTCTCCTACGAGCAGTACTTC.

The chain joins TRBV19 to TRBJ1-1, with no clear D. Germline CDR1 reads LNHDA; CDR2 reads SQIVND (reference sequence). CDR3 length: 15 residues. The V end was cut by 4 bases, the J end by 0 bases, with 12 bases between. CDR3 nucleotides: TGTGCCAGTAGTACTGCAGGCTACATGAACACTGAAGCTTTCTTT. Its translation: CASSTAGYMNTEAFF.

The J gene is TRBJ2-1, the V gene TRBV27, with TRBD2 identical over 10 bases. Germline V gene data show CDR1 as MNHEY and CDR2 as SMNVEV (reference sequence). V was pared by 2 bases and J by 4 bases, with 5 bases of the junction left unmatched. This CDR3 is built from 16 residues. In DNA, the CDR3 is TGTGCCAGCAGTTTAACTTCACTAGCGGGATACAATGAGCAGTTCTTC. Translated, it gives CASSLTSLAGYNEQFF.

J is TRBJ1-1 and V is TRBV29-1; TRBD1 agrees at 11 bases. V dropped 5 bases and J dropped 6; count of bases not matched to a gene: 5. The CDR3 consists of 13 residues. The V gene's germline CDR1 is SQVTM and CDR2 ANQGSEA. As DNA, the CDR3 is TGCAGCGTTCGGACAGGGGGCTTGGCTGAAGCTTTCTTT. It yields the protein CSVRTGGLAEAFF. Full variable domain (outside the CDR3, taken from reference TRBV29-1 and TRBJ1-1): SAVISQKPSRDICQRGTSLTIQCQVDSQVTMMFWYRQQPGQSLTLIATANQGSEATYESGFVIDKFPISRPNLTFSTLTVSNMSPEDSSIYLCSVRTGGLAEAFFGQGTRLTVV.

V gene TRBV11-2 combines with J gene TRBJ2-7, with 7 bases aligning to TRBD2. V shed 1 base, J shed 4 bases, and the junction held 7 bases outside the gene matches. Germline V CDR1 and CDR2: SGHAT, FQNNGV. The CDR3 runs 15 residues. The CDR3: CASSLGRGSGYEQYF. The CDR3 DNA reads as TGTGCCAGCAGCTTAGGGCGGGGGAGCGGTTACGAGCAGTACTTC.

V and J are TRBV10-3 and TRBJ2-4, with 7 positions matching TRBD2. The CDR3 is 14 amino acids. With V trimmed by 2 bases and J by 9 bases, 7 bases remained unmatched. From germline, CDR1 is ENHRY and CDR2 SYGVKD. The CDR3 DNA is TGTGCCATCAGTGAGGGGAGGGAACTGAGCATTCAGTACTTC. Protein product: CAISEGRELSIQYF.

CDR3 in amino acids: CASSIRGPHSNQPQHF. CDR3 sequence (DNA): TGTGCCAGCAGCATCAGGGGGCCCCATAGCAATCAGCCCCAGCATTTT. V usage is TRBV7-2 and J usage is TRBJ1-5; 8 nucleotides match TRBD1. Per germline, CDR1 SGHTA and CDR2 FQGNSA. The CDR3 has 16 amino acids. J was trimmed by 0 bases and V by 5 bases; bases with no gene match: 6.

This clone came up once. The chain carries TRBV29-1 and TRBJ1-4; the D gene is possibly TRBD1 (6 bases). CDR1 SQVTM and CDR2 ANQGSEA come from the germline V gene. V was shortened by 3 bases and J by 3 bases, with 8 bases between the two germline ends. The CDR3 runs 13 residues. Here the CDR3 DNA reads TGCAGCGTTGAGGGACACTCTAATGAAAAACTGTTTTTT. Translating it yields CSVEGHSNEKLFF. Full variable domain (rest looked up from reference TRBV29-1 and TRBJ1-4): SAVISQKPSRDICQRGTSLTIQCQVDSQVTMMFWYRQQPGQSLTLIATANQGSEATYESGFVIDKFPISRPNLTFSTLTVSNMSPEDSSIYLCSVEGHSNEKLFFGSGTQLSVL.

V gene TRBV29-1 combines with J gene TRBJ2-7, with 14 bases fitting TRBD2. CDR1 and CDR2 (germline): SQVTM, ANQGSEA. The CDR3 contains 16 residues. V gave up 4 bases and J gave up 2 bases; unmatched junction bases: 7. The CDR3, as DNA: TGCAGCGTTGGACTAGCGGGAGGGCCCCTTCCCTACGAGCAGTACTTC. This translates into CSVGLAGGPLPYEQYF.